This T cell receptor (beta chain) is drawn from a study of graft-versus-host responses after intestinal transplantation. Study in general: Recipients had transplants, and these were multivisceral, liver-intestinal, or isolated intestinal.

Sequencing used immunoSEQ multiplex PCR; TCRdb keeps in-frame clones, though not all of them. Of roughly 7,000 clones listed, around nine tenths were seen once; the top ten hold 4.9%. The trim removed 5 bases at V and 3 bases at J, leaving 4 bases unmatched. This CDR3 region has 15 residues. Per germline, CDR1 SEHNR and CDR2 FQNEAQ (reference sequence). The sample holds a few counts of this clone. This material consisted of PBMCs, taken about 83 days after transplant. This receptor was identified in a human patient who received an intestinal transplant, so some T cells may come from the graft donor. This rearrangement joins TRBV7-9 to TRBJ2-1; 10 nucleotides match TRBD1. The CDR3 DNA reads TGTGCCAGCAGCCCCGGGACAGGGGACTACAATGAGCAGTTCTTC. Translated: CASSPGTGDYNEQFF.